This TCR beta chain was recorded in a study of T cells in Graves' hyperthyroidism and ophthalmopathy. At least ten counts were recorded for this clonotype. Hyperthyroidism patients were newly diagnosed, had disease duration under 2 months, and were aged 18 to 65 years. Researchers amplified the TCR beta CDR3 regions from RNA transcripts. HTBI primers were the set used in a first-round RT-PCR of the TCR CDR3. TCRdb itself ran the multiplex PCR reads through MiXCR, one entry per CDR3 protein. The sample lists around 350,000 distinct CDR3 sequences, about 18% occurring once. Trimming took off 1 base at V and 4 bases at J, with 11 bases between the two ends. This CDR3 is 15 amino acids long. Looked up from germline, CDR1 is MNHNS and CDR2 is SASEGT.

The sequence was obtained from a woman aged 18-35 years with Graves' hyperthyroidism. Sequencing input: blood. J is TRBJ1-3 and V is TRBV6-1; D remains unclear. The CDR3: CASSEESPAGNTIYF. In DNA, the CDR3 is TGTGCCAGCAGTGAAGAATCCCCTGCGGGAAACACCATATATTTT.